The 5 T cell receptor beta chains below come from one sample, sequenced in a study of yellow fever vaccine responses in identical twins. Using its own MiXCR run on the RT-PCR reads, TCRdb lists one record per CDR3 protein. The data hold fewer than 4,500 distinct CDR3 sequences, with roughly 86% observed a single time. The sample in question was T cells from blood (PBMCs), unsorted or a sorted subset (not recorded which), obtained before or after yellow fever vaccination (not recorded which). These receptors originate from a woman in her late teens or twenties who received the yellow fever vaccine.

The chain is built from TRBV12-3 or TRBV12-4 and TRBJ2-5; TRBD1 agrees at 9 bases. V was clipped by 4 bases and J by 2 bases; unmatched bases: 11. The CDR3 covers 17 residues. CDR3 coding DNA: TGTGCCAGCAGTTGGGACAGGGAGGTCCGGTCACAAGAGACCCAGTACTTC. This translates into CASSWDREVRSQETQYF.

This chain uses TRBV11-1 with TRBJ2-1, with D possibly TRBD2 on 5 matching bases. The germline V gene has CDR1 SGHAT and CDR2 FQDESV (reference sequence). This CDR3 is built from 15 residues. V was trimmed by 3 bases and J by 6 bases, leaving 15 bases between them. The CDR3 DNA reads TGTGCCAGCAGCTTTTACGCGGTAGCGAGCAATGAGCAGTTCTTC. It specifies CASSFYAVASNEQFF.

The V gene is TRBV20-1, the J gene TRBJ2-5; D is unclear. CDR1 is DFQATT, CDR2 SNEGSKA, per germline (reference sequence). The CDR3 length is 12 residues. V shed 3 bases and J shed 1 base, with 6 bases lying between them. CDR3 residues: CSASGSQETQYF. The CDR3 DNA is TGCAGTGCTAGCGGCAGCCAAGAGACCCAGTACTTC.

CDR3 DNA: TGTGCCAGCAGCCTGGGTGAAGGGGGCAATGAGCAGTTCTTC. It is translated as CASSLGEGGNEQFF. The genes are TRBV7-6 and TRBJ2-1; D is possibly TRBD1 (6 bases). CDR1 and CDR2 from the germline V gene are SGHVS and FNYEAQ. There are 14 residues in the CDR3. Trimming pared 5 bases from V and 6 bases from J, leaving 14 bases between.

V gene TRBV4-1 combines with J gene TRBJ1-5; TRBD1 matches at 7 bases. The junction had 6 bases not matched to a gene; V was cut back by 6 bases and J by 4 bases. The germline V gene encodes CDR1 MGHRA and CDR2 YSYEKL. The CDR3 runs to 14 residues. For the CDR3, the DNA is TGCGCCAGCAGTCGACAGGGAGCAAATCAGCCCCAGCATTTT. It codes for CASSRQGANQPQHF.